In this sample, the clone carrying this T cell receptor beta chain turned up a few times. As yet, its antigen is unknown. A much larger clone differs from this one at a single base, so this may be a read error. The sample holds other DNA sequences that translate to the same CDR3. In the original processing: A papillary thyroid cancer distant-metastasis classifier was built from CDR3 differences across clinicopathological groups. TCRdb re-called the PCR reads via MiXCR. The V and J calls were determined by TCRdb, not by the authors. Seen here are roughly 40,000 clones, roughly a sixth observed once, and the top ten hold 8% to 10%. Ahead of thyroid surgery, no patient had received treatment of any kind. The sample is drawn from a study of metastatic and nonmetastatic thyroid tumors. Study overall: Repertoires from blood and tumor or nodule tissue of malignant and benign thyroid patients were compared. General study results and limits: Reportedly, malignant thyroid tumors had significantly higher TCR beta diversity than benign nodules, in blood and tumor.

CDR3 length equals 21 residues. Per germline, CDR1 SGHRS and CDR2 YFSETQ. Material: tumor tissue. The rearrangement joins TRBV5-1 to TRBJ2-3; 15 bases match TRBD2. This clonotype was obtained from a female donor with papillary thyroid cancer or a benign thyroid nodule (not recorded which). Some clones in this sample may be carry-over from other donors' samples. The CDR3 loop reads CASSLINAGTSGRLHTDTQYF. DNA of the CDR3: TGCGCCAGCAGCTTGATTAACGCCGGGACTAGCGGGAGGTTACACACAGATACACAGTATTTT.